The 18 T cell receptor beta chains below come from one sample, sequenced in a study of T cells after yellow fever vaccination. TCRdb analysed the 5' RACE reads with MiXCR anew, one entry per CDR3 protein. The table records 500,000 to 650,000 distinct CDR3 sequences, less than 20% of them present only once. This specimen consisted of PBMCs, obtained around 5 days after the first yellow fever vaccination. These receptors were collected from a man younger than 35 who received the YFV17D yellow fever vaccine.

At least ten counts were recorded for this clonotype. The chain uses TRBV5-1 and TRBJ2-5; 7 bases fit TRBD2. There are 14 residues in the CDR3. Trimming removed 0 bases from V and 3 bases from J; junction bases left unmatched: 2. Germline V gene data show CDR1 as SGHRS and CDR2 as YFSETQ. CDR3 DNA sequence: TGCGCCAGCAGCTTGGAGAGCGGGGAAGAGACCCAGTACTTC. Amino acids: CASSLESGEETQYF.

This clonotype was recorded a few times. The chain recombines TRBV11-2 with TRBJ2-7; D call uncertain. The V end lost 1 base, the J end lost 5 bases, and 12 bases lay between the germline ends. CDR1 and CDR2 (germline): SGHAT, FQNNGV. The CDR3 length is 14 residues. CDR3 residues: CASSLGLQRDEQYF. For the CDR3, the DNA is TGTGCCAGCAGCTTAGGACTCCAAAGAGACGAGCAGTACTTC.

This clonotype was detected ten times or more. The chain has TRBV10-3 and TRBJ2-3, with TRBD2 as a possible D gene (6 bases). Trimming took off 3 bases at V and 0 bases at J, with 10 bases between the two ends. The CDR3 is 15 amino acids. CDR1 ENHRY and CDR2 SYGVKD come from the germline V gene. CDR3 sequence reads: CAISDGGASTDTQYF. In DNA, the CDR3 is TGTGCCATCAGTGATGGCGGGGCTAGCACAGATACGCAGTATTTT.

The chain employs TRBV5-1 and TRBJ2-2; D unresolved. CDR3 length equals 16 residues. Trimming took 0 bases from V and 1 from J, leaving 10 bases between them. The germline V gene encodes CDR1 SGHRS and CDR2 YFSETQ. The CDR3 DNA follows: TGCGCCAGCAGCTTGGATCGCGATTTGAACACCGGGGAGCTGTTTTTT. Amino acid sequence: CASSLDRDLNTGELFF.

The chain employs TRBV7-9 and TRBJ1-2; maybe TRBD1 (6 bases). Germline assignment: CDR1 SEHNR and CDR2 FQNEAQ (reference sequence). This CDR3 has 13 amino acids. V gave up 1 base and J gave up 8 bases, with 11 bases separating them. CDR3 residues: CASSLDRVQGYTF. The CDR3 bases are TGTGCCAGCAGCTTAGACAGGGTTCAAGGCTACACCTTC. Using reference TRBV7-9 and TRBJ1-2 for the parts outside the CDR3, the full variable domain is DTGVSQNPRHKITKRGQNVTFRCDPISEHNRLYWYRQTLGQGPEFLTYFQNEAQLEKSRLLSDRFSAERPKGSFSTLEIQRTEQGDSAMYLCASSLDRVQGYTFGSGTRLTVV.

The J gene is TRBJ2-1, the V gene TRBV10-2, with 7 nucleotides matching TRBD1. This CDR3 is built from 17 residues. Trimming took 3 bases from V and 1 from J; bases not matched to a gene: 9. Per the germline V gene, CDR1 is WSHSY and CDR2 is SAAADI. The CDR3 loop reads CASSDPRQGLSYNEQFF. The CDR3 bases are TGCGCCAGCAGTGACCCTAGACAGGGTTTGTCCTACAATGAGCAGTTCTTC.

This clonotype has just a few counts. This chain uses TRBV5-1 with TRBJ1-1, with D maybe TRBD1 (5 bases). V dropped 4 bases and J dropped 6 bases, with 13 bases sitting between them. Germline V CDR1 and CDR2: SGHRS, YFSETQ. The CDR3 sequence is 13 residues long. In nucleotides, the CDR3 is TGCGCCAGCAGCCGGGGGGATTGGCCTGAAGCTTTCTTT. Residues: CASSRGDWPEAFF.

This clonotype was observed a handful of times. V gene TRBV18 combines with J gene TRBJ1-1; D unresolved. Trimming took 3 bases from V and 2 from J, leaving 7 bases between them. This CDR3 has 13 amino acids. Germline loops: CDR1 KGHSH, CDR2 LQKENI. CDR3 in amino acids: CASSPAFNTEAFF. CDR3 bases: TGTGCCAGCTCACCCGCTTTTAACACTGAAGCTTTCTTT. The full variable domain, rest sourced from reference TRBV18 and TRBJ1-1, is NAGVMQNPRHLVRRRGQEARLRCSPMKGHSHVYWYRQLPEEGLKFMVYLQKENIIDESGMPKERFSAEFPKEGPSILRIQQVVRGDSAAYFCASSPAFNTEAFFGQGTRLTVV.

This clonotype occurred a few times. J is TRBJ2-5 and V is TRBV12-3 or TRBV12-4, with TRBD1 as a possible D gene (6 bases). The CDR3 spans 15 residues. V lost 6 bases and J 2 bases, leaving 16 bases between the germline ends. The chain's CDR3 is CASSHDRTDQETQYF. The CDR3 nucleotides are TGTGCCAGCAGCCACGATCGGACAGATCAAGAGACCCAGTACTTC.

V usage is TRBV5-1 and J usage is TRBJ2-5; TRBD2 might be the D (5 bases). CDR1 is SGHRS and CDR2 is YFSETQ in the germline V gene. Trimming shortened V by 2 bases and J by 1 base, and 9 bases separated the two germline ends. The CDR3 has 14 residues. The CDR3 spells CASSFRLFQETQYF. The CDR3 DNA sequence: TGCGCCAGCAGCTTCAGACTATTCCAAGAGACCCAGTACTTC.

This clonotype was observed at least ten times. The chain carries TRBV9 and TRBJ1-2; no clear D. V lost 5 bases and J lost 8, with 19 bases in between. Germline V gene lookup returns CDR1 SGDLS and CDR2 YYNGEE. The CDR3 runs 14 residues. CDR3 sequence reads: CASRTTAGSGGYTF. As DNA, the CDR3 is TGTGCCAGCAGGACCACGGCGGGGTCCGGAGGCTACACCTTC.

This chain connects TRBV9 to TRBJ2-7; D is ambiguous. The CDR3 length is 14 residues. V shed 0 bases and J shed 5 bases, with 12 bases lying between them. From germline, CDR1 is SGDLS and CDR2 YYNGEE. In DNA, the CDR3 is TGTGCCAGCAGCGTAGTGGTGTGTGGCGACGAGCAGTACGTC. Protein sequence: CASSVVVCGDEQYV.

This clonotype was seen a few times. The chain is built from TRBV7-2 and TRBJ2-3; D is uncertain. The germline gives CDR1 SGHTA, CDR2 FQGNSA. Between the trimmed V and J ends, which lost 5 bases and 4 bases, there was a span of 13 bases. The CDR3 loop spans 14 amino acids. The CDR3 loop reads CASSGRPGPDTQYF. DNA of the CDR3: TGTGCCAGCAGCGGCCGCCCAGGCCCAGATACGCAGTATTTT.

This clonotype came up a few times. CDR3 nucleotides: TGCAGTGCTAGAGATCCGGGACGGAGCACAGATACGCAGTATTTT. Translation: CSARDPGRSTDTQYF. This chain uses TRBV20-1 with TRBJ2-3; possibly TRBD1 or TRBD2 for D (5 bases each). Per the germline V gene, CDR1 is DFQATT and CDR2 is SNEGSKA (reference sequence). The CDR3 covers 15 residues. V was shortened by 0 bases and J by 0 bases, with 10 bases between the two germline ends.

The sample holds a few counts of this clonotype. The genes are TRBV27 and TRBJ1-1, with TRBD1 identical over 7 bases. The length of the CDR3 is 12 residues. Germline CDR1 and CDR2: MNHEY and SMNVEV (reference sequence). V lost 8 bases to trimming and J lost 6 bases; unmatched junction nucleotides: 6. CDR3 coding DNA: TGTGCCAGCCGAACAGGGGCTGCTGAAGCTTTCTTT. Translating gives CASRTGAAEAFF.

CDR3 sequence: CASSLRGTGLTYF. CDR3 DNA sequence: TGTGCCAGCAGCTTACGGGGGACAGGTTTAACGTACTTC. The chain uses TRBV7-2 and TRBJ2-7; 8 positions match TRBD1. This CDR3 contains 13 residues. The V segment lost 2 bases and the J segment 12 bases; nucleotides outside the gene matches: 9. Germline CDR1 reads SGHTA; CDR2 reads FQGNSA. Full variable domain (missing parts from reference TRBV7-2 and TRBJ2-7): GAGVSQSPSNKVTEKGKDVELRCDPISGHTALYWYRQSLGQGLEFLIYFQGNSAPDKSGLPSDRFSAERTGGSVSTLTIQRTQQEDSAVYLCASSLRGTGLTYFGPGTRLTVT.

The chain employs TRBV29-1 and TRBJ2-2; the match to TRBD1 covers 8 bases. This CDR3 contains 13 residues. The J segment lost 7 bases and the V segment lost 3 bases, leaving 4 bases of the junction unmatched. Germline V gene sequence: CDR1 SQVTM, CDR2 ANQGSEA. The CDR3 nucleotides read TGCAGCGTTGACAGGGGGCCCTGCGGGGAGCTGTTTTTT. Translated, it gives CSVDRGPCGELFF.

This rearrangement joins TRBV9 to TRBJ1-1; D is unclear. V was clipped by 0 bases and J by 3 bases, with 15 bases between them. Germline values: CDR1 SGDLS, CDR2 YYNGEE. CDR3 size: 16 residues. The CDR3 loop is CASSVDARVGYTEAFF. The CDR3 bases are TGTGCCAGCAGCGTAGACGCGAGGGTTGGGTACACTGAAGCTTTCTTT.